This is a list of T cell receptor beta chains from one sample in a study of blood T cell repertoires in COVID-19. Assay used: immunoSEQ multiplex PCR; TCRdb lists only in-frame clones, some missing. The table shows around 300,000 clones, with roughly 90% occurring only once. The sample was PBMCs or T cells enriched from blood (not recorded which). The receptors here all came from a woman aged 60-75 years who had recovered from COVID-19. CDR3s include the opening cysteine and the closing phenylalanine or tryptophan. A D gene is named only where the DNA matches it firmly. Size values are once, few and many counts, or a class for expanded clones, and some rows have none.

v_gene: TRBV5-8
d_gene: NA
abundance: NA
j_gene: TRBJ1-1
CDR3nt: TGTGCCAGCAGCTTGGGGCGGGGTCGGAACACTGAAGCTTTCTTT
CDR3aa: CASSLGRGRNTEAFF

v_gene: TRBV11-2
d_gene: TRBD2
abundance: NA
j_gene: TRBJ2-5
CDR3nt: TGTGCCAGCAGCCCCGGAGGGACTATCTCGGAGACCCAGTACTTC
CDR3aa: CASSPGGTISETQYF

v_gene: TRBV29-1
d_gene: NA
abundance: few
j_gene: TRBJ1-2
CDR3nt: TGCAGCGTTGAAGACCATGGAGTCTATGGCTACACCTTC
CDR3aa: CSVEDHGVYGYTF

v_gene: TRBV9
d_gene: NA
abundance: once
j_gene: TRBJ1-1
CDR3nt: TGTGCCAGCAGCGTACTGGCGACAGCAGGGACTGAAGCTTTCTTT
CDR3aa: CASSVLATAGTEAFF

v_gene: TRBV5-1
d_gene: NA
abundance: NA
j_gene: TRBJ2-7
CDR3nt: TGCGCCAGCAGATGGGGCGGCAGTTCCTACGAGCAGTACTTC
CDR3aa: CASRWGGSSYEQYF

v_gene: TRBV11-3
d_gene: NA
abundance: NA
j_gene: TRBJ1-5
CDR3nt: TGTGCCTGGCCTTGCCAGCATTTT
CDR3aa: CAWPCQHF

v_gene: TRBV11-3
d_gene: TRBD2
abundance: NA
j_gene: TRBJ2-7
CDR3nt: TGTGCCAGCAGCTACCGACTAGCGGACACCTACGAGCAGTACTTC
CDR3aa: CASSYRLADTYEQYF

v_gene: TRBV5-1
d_gene: TRBD1
abundance: NA
j_gene: TRBJ2-7
CDR3nt: TGCGCCAGCAGCCTATACATAGGACAGGGGGCGAGTGAGCAGTACTTC
CDR3aa: CASSLYIGQGASEQYF

v_gene: TRBV28
d_gene: TRBD1
abundance: NA
j_gene: TRBJ1-5
CDR3nt: TGTGCCAGCAGAACCCGGGACAGGGGCCTGCGGCCCCAGCATTTT
CDR3aa: CASRTRDRGLRPQHF

v_gene: TRBV18
d_gene: NA
abundance: NA
j_gene: TRBJ1-3
CDR3nt: TGTGCCAGCTCACCACCGGGGAGGTTTAGTGCCTCTGGAAACACCATATATTTT
CDR3aa: CASSPPGRFSASGNTIYF

v_gene: TRBV5-1
d_gene: TRBD1
abundance: NA
j_gene: TRBJ2-1
CDR3nt: TGCGCCAGCACCACCGTAGGGGGCGGGGAGCAGTTCTTC
CDR3aa: CASTTVGGGEQFF

v_gene: TRBV7-9
d_gene: NA
abundance: NA
j_gene: TRBJ2-7
CDR3nt: TGTGCCAGCAGCTTAGCGGGATCCGGGACAACCACCTACGAGCAGTACTTC
CDR3aa: CASSLAGSGTTTYEQYF

v_gene: TRBV13
d_gene: NA
abundance: NA
j_gene: TRBJ2-3
CDR3nt: TGTGCCAGCAGCTCCGGGATCACAGATACGCAGTATTTT
CDR3aa: CASSSGITDTQYF

v_gene: TRBV15
d_gene: NA
abundance: NA
j_gene: TRBJ1-5
CDR3nt: TGTGCCACCAGCAGTCGGACAGTAGATCAGCCCCAGCATTTT
CDR3aa: CATSSRTVDQPQHF

v_gene: TRBV9
d_gene: TRBD2
abundance: few
j_gene: TRBJ2-5
CDR3nt: TGTGCCAGCAGCGTAGGTGGGTCTAGCGGGGGGGAGACCCAGTACTTC
CDR3aa: CASSVGGSSGGETQYF

v_gene: TRBV29-1
d_gene: NA
abundance: NA
j_gene: TRBJ2-7
CDR3nt: TGCAGCGTTGCGATTGCGCCGGGGAGTTCCTACGAGCAGTACTTC
CDR3aa: CSVAIAPGSSYEQYF

v_gene: TRBV6-5
d_gene: NA
abundance: once
j_gene: TRBJ1-6
CDR3nt: TGTGCCAGCAGTAAGCGGGAGGGACGTAATTCACCCCTCCACTTT
CDR3aa: CASSKREGRNSPLHF

v_gene: TRBV7-9
d_gene: TRBD1
abundance: NA
j_gene: TRBJ2-2
CDR3nt: TGTGCCAGCAGCAACAGCTACGACAGGGGGCCGAACACCGGGGAGCTGTTTTTT
CDR3aa: CASSNSYDRGPNTGELFF

v_gene: TRBV6-5
d_gene: NA
abundance: NA
j_gene: TRBJ2-7
CDR3nt: TGTGCCAGCACCAATACGATGACAGTTTTCTACGAGCAGTACTTC
CDR3aa: CASTNTMTVFYEQYF

v_gene: TRBV7-9
d_gene: NA
abundance: few
j_gene: TRBJ2-1
CDR3nt: TGTGCCAGCAGCTCATCGAGCTCCTACAATGAGCAGTTCTTC
CDR3aa: CASSSSSSYNEQFF

v_gene: TRBV18
d_gene: NA
abundance: NA
j_gene: TRBJ1-1
CDR3nt: TGTGCCAGCTCACCACTGCAGGGTGAAGCTTTCTTT
CDR3aa: CASSPLQGEAFF

v_gene: TRBV30
d_gene: TRBD1
abundance: NA
j_gene: TRBJ2-3
CDR3nt: TGTGCCTATGGGGACAGGGGGCGGGATACGCAGTATTTT
CDR3aa: CAYGDRGRDTQYF

v_gene: TRBV28
d_gene: TRBD2
abundance: NA
j_gene: TRBJ2-7
CDR3nt: TGTGCCAGCAGTCGACCGGGACTAGGGCACTACGAGCAGTACTTC
CDR3aa: CASSRPGLGHYEQYF

v_gene: TRBV3-1/TRBV3-2
d_gene: TRBD1
abundance: once
j_gene: TRBJ1-1
CDR3nt: TGTGCCAGCAGCCATTGGACAGGGGTGGAGAACACTGAAGCTTTCTTT
CDR3aa: CASSHWTGVENTEAFF

v_gene: TRBV4-1
d_gene: NA
abundance: NA
j_gene: TRBJ1-1
CDR3nt: TGCGCCAGCAGCCAAGCCACAGGGACTGAAGCTTTCTTT
CDR3aa: CASSQATGTEAFF

v_gene: TRBV5-1
d_gene: NA
abundance: NA
j_gene: TRBJ2-7
CDR3nt: TGCGCCAGCAGCGTTACCACGGCAGGCGACGAGCAGTACTTC
CDR3aa: CASSVTTAGDEQYF

v_gene: TRBV27
d_gene: NA
abundance: NA
j_gene: TRBJ2-3
CDR3nt: TGTGCCAGCAGTTTACAACTCATCACAGATACGCAGTATTTT
CDR3aa: CASSLQLITDTQYF

v_gene: TRBV6-1
d_gene: TRBD2
abundance: NA
j_gene: TRBJ2-5
CDR3nt: TGTGCCAGCAGTGAAATCGGACTAGCCATACAAGAGACCCAGTACTTC
CDR3aa: CASSEIGLAIQETQYF

v_gene: TRBV7-9
d_gene: TRBD1
abundance: NA
j_gene: TRBJ1-2
CDR3nt: TGTGCCAGCAGCCTAAGAGACAGGGACTATGGCTACACCTTC
CDR3aa: CASSLRDRDYGYTF

v_gene: TRBV7-7
d_gene: NA
abundance: once
j_gene: TRBJ2-1
CDR3nt: TGTGCTAGCAGCTTAGTAGTGAGCTCCTACAATGAGCAGTTCTTC
CDR3aa: CASSLVVSSYNEQFF

v_gene: TRBV6-5
d_gene: NA
abundance: NA
j_gene: TRBJ1-1
CDR3nt: TGTGCCAGCAGTTACCAAGCGGCCGTGAACACTGAAGCTTTCTTT
CDR3aa: CASSYQAAVNTEAFF

v_gene: TRBV27
d_gene: NA
abundance: NA
j_gene: TRBJ1-4
CDR3nt: TGTGCCAGCAGTTTAAGATGGGAGGGTGAAAAACTGTTTTTT
CDR3aa: CASSLRWEGEKLFF

v_gene: TRBV5-1
d_gene: TRBD1
abundance: NA
j_gene: TRBJ2-7
CDR3nt: TGCGCCAGCAGCACCAACCCGGGACAGATCTACGAGCAGTACTTC
CDR3aa: CASSTNPGQIYEQYF

v_gene: TRBV24-1
d_gene: NA
abundance: NA
j_gene: TRBJ2-1
CDR3nt: TGTGCCACCAGTGATCCAGGACTCGCACGGTACAATGAGCAGTTCTTC
CDR3aa: CATSDPGLARYNEQFF

v_gene: TRBV28
d_gene: NA
abundance: NA
j_gene: TRBJ1-4
CDR3nt: TGTGCCAGCAGTACAGCTGCAACTAATGAAAAACTGTTTTTT
CDR3aa: CASSTAATNEKLFF

v_gene: TRBV6-6
d_gene: NA
abundance: NA
j_gene: TRBJ2-7
CDR3nt: TGTGCCAGCAACGGCGGGGATGGCTACGAGCAGTACTTC
CDR3aa: CASNGGDGYEQYF

v_gene: TRBV2
d_gene: TRBD1
abundance: NA
j_gene: TRBJ2-1
CDR3nt: TGTGCCAGCAGGAGGGGACAGGAGCACAATGAGCAGTTCTTC
CDR3aa: CASRRGQEHNEQFF

v_gene: TRBV19
d_gene: TRBD2
abundance: NA
j_gene: TRBJ2-1
CDR3nt: TGTGCCAGTAAGTTCCTAGCGGGAGTTGAGCAGTTCTTC
CDR3aa: CASKFLAGVEQFF